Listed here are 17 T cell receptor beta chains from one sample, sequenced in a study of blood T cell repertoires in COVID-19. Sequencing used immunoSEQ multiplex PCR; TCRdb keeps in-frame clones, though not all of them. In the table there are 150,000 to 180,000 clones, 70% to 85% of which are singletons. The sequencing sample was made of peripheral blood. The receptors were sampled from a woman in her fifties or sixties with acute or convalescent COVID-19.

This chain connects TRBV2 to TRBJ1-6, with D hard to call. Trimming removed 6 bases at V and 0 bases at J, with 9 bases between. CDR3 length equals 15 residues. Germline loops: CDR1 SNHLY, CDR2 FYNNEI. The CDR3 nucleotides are TGTGCCAGCAGAAGAATCAGCTCCTATAATTCACCCCTCCACTTT. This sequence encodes CASRRISSYNSPLHF.

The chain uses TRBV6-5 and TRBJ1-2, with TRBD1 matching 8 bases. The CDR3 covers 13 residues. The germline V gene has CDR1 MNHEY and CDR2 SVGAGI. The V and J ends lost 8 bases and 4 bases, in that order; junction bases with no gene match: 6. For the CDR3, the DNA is TGTGCCAGCCGGACAGGGATCGGCTATGGCTACACCTTC. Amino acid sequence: CASRTGIGYGYTF.

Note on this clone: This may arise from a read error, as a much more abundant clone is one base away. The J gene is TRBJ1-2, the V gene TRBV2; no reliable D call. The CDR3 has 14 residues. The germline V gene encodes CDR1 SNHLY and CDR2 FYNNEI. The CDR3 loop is CAGSLVVADYGYTF. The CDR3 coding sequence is TGTGCCGGCAGCCTGGTGGTGGCAGACTATGGCTACACCTTC.

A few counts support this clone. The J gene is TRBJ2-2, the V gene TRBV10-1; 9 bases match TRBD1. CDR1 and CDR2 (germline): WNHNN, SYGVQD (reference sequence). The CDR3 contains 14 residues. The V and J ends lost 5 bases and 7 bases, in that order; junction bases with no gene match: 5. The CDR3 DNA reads TGCGCCAGCAGTTCTGACAGGGGGAACGGGGAGCTGTTTTTT. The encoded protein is CASSSDRGNGELFF.

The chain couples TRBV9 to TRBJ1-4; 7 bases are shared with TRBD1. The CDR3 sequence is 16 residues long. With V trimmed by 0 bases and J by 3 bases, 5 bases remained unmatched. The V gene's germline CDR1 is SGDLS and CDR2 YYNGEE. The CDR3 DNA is TGTGCCAGCAGCGTAGGACCGGGACAGCCTAATGAAAAACTGTTTTTT. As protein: CASSVGPGQPNEKLFF.

The chain's CDR3 is CASSEQQTGGYGYTF. The CDR3 nucleotides read TGCGCCAGCAGCGAGCAACAGACAGGGGGCTATGGCTACACCTTC. The V call is TRBV5-1, the J call TRBJ1-2; 9 bases fit TRBD1. The germline gives CDR1 SGHRS, CDR2 YFSETQ. This CDR3 contains 15 residues. V shed 4 bases, J shed 4 bases, and the junction held 8 bases outside the gene matches.

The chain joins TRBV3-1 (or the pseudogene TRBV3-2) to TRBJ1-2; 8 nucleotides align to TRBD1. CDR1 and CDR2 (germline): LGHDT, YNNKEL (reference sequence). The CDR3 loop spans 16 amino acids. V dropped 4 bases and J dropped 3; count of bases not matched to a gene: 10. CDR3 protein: CASSLFQGASDYGYTF. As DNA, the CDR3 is TGTGCCAGCAGCCTTTTCCAGGGGGCGAGCGACTATGGCTACACCTTC.

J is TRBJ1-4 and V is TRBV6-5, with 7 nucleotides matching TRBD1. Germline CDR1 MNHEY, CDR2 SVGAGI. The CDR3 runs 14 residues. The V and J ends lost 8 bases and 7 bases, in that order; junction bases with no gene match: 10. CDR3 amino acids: CASLTGVPGEKLFF. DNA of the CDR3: TGTGCCAGCCTAACAGGGGTCCCAGGTGAAAAACTGTTTTTT.

The CDR3 nucleotides are TGTGCCAGCAGCCCTTTTGGAGCCGATAGAAGCGAGCAGTACTTC. It yields the protein CASSPFGADRSEQYF. The chain uses TRBV3-1 (or the pseudogene TRBV3-2) and TRBJ2-7; D unresolved. With 4 bases removed from V and 6 bases from J, the gap between germline ends came to 19 bases. This CDR3 contains 15 residues. CDR1 LGHDT and CDR2 YNNKEL come from the germline V gene (reference sequence).

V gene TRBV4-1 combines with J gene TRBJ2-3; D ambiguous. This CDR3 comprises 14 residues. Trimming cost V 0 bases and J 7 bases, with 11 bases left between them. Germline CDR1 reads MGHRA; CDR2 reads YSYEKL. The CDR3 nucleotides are TGCGCCAGCAGCCAAGAAAATGGTCAGTATACGCAGTATTTT. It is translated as CASSQENGQYTQYF.

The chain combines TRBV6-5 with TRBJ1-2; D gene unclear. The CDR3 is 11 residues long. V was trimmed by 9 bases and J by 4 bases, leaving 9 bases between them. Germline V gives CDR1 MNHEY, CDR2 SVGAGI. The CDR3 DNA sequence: TGTGCCAGTGGAGCGACCTATGGCTACACCTTC. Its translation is CASGATYGYTF.

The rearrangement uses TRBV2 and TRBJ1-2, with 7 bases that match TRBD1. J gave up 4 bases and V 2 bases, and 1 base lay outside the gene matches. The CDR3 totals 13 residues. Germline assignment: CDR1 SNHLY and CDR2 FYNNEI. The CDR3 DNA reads TGTGCCAGCAGTGAAAGGGGGCCCTATGGCTACACCTTC. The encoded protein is CASSERGPYGYTF.

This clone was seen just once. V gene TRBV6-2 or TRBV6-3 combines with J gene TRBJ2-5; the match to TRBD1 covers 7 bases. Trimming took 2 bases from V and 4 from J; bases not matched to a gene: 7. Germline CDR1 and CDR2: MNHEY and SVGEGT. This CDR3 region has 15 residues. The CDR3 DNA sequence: TGTGCCAGCAGTTACCCTTCGACAGGGAGAGAGACCCAGTACTTC. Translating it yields CASSYPSTGRETQYF.

The CDR3 sequence: CASSQRGLGERPWGDTF. The CDR3 bases are TGTGCCAGCAGCCAACGTGGACTCGGGGAAAGGCCATGGGGTGACACCTTC. The chain links TRBV14 to TRBJ1-2; D gene uncertain. The V and J ends lost 2 bases and 12 bases respectively, with 28 bases between them. The CDR3 is 17 amino acids. Per germline, CDR1 SGHDN and CDR2 FVKESK.

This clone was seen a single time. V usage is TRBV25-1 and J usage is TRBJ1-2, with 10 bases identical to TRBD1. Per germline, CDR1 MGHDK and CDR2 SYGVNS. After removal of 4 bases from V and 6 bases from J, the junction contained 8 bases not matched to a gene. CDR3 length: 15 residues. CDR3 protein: CASSVQTGGLDGYTF. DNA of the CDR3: TGTGCCAGCAGTGTCCAGACAGGGGGCTTGGATGGCTACACCTTC.

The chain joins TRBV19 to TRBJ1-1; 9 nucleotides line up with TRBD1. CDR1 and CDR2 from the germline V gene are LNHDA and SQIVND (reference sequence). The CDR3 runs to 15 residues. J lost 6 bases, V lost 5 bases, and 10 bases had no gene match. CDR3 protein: CASSRGQGSVAEAFF. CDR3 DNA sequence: TGTGCCAGTAGTCGTGGACAGGGGTCGGTCGCTGAAGCTTTCTTT. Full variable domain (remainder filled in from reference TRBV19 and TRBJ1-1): DGGITQSPKYLFRKEGQNVTLSCEQNLNHDAMYWYRQDPGQGLRLIYYSQIVNDFQKGDIAEGYSVSREKKESFPLTVTSAQKNPTAFYLCASSRGQGSVAEAFFGQGTRLTVV.

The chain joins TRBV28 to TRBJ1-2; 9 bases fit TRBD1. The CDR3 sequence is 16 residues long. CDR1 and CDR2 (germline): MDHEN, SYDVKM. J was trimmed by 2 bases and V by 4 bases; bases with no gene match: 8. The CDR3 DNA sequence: TGTGCCAGCAGTTCCCCCGGGACAGGGCACAACTATGGCTACACCTTC. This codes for CASSSPGTGHNYGYTF.